This T cell receptor beta chain is drawn from a study of shared clonotypes between healthy human individuals. Study in general: A few men and a couple of women, aged 18 to 49, were donors. Per donor, three plates held CD4 naive cells, three held CD4 memory, two held CD8 naive and one held CD8 memory.

In regard to this clone: Its antigen is undetermined.

The repertoire was sequenced with immunoSEQ multiplex PCR; TCRdb's copy has only in-frame clones and lacks some. The sample includes approximately 2,000,000 clones, 85% to 95% of them seen just once. V shed 4 bases, J shed 3 bases, and the junction held 6 bases outside the gene matches. Per germline, CDR1 KGHSH and CDR2 LQKENI. The length of the CDR3 is 17 residues. Study results and caveats: Clonotype sharing among donors was expected to depend on sequencing depth. Between several donors, naive CD4 clonotypes were shared at a level of approximately 5%.

The TCR sequence derives from a man younger than 35 in good health. Some clones in this sample may be carry-over from other donors' samples. This chain joins TRBV18 and TRBJ2-6; 10 bases are shared with TRBD1. Source material: naive CD4+ T cells from PBMCs. The subset was: CD45RA+ positively selected. The CDR3: CASSLYGTGVGANVLTF. CDR3 DNA sequence: TGTGCCAGCTCACTTTACGGGACAGGGGTTGGGGCCAACGTCCTGACTTTC.